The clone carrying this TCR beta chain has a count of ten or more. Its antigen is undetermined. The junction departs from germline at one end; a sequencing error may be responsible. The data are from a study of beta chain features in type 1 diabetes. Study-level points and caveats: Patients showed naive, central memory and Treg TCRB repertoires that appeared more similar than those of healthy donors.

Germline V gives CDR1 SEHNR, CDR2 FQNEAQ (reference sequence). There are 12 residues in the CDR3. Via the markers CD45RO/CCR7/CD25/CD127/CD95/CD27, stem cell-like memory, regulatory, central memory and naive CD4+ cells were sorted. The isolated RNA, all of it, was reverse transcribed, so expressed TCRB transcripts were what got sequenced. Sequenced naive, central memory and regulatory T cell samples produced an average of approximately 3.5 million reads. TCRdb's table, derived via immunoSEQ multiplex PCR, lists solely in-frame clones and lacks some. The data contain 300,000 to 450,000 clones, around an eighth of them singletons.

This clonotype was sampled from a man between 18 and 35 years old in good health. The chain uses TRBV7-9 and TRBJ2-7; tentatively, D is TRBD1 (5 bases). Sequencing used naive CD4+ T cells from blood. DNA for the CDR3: TGTGCCAGCAGCTTAGATCGGACAATGGTGGGGTTC. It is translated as CASSLDRTMVGF.